The 16 T cell receptor beta chains below were found in one sample sequenced in a study of T-cell reconstitution after alpha-beta-depleted transplantation in children. A library of TCRbeta sequences, prepared with unique molecular identifiers, was generated. TCRdb itself ran the PCR reads through MiXCR, one entry per CDR3 protein. The sample yields around 410,000 distinct CDR3 sequences, roughly a tenth seen once. The sample consisted of PBMCs from the stem cell graft donor, taken from the stem cell graft. The receptors derive from a human donor who donated a stem cell graft to a child with acute myeloid leukemia.

This clonotype showed up many times. Compared with germline, one end of the junction differs, possibly owing to a read error. The chain recombines TRBV20-1 with TRBJ1-5; no clear D. The V gene's germline CDR1 is DFQATT and CDR2 SNEGSKA (reference sequence). The CDR3 has 13 residues. CDR3 in amino acids: CSATGEGNQPQHF. CDR3 DNA: TGCAGCGCTACCGGGGAAGGCAATCAGCCCCAGCATTTT.

This chain uses TRBV5-6 with TRBJ1-5; TRBD1 might be the D (5 bases). V was pared by 3 bases and J by 1 base, with 11 bases between. Looked up from germline, CDR1 is SGHDT and CDR2 is YYEEEE. The CDR3 is made up of 15 amino acids. CDR3 in DNA: TGTGCCAGCAGCTGGGGGGGGATAAGCAATCAGCCCCAGCATTTT. As protein: CASSWGGISNQPQHF.

This clonotype appeared many times. The V call is TRBV20-1, the J call TRBJ1-5; 7 positions agree with TRBD1. The CDR3 covers 14 residues. The germline V gene has CDR1 DFQATT and CDR2 SNEGSKA (reference sequence). V lost 3 bases to trimming and J lost 4 bases; unmatched junction nucleotides: 6. The CDR3 bases are TGCAGTGCTAGGAAGGGGGCCGATAATCAGCCCCAGCATTTT. This codes for CSARKGADNQPQHF.

This chain links TRBV20-1 with TRBJ2-1; the D is unclear. The CDR3 totals 12 residues. Germline lookup yields CDR1 DFQATT and CDR2 SNEGSKA (reference sequence). V was trimmed by 6 bases and J by 8 bases, leaving 14 bases between them. The CDR3 DNA sequence: TGCAGTGCCGGATCCCCAGGCGATGAGCAGTTCTTC. It specifies CSAGSPGDEQFF.

This clonotype has only a few counts. The CDR3 reads CSARTMTGTQETQYF. The CDR3, as DNA: TGCAGTGCTAGGACCATGACAGGGACCCAAGAGACCCAGTACTTC. The V call is TRBV20-1, the J call TRBJ2-5, with 7 bases identical to TRBD1. The germline V gene has CDR1 DFQATT and CDR2 SNEGSKA (reference sequence). V trimming: 3 bases; J trimming: 1 base; junction bases outside the gene matches: 8. This CDR3 has 15 residues.

The table lists this clonotype with many counts. Sequence at one end of the junction differs from germline and may be a read error. This rearrangement joins TRBV7-7 to TRBJ2-5, with unresolved D. CDR1 and CDR2 (germline): SSHAT, FNYEAQ (reference sequence). The CDR3 contains 14 residues. The CDR3 nucleotides are TGTGCTAGCAGCTTCTTGGGCGACCAAGAGACCCAGTACTTC. Translating it yields CASSFLGDQETQYF.

This clonotype was seen a few times. The chain recombines TRBV5-1 with TRBJ2-1; TRBD1 aligns across 10 bases. The CDR3 has 15 amino acids. With V trimmed by 8 bases and J by 0 bases, 5 bases remained unmatched. Germline CDR1 is SGHRS and CDR2 is YFSETQ. Here the CDR3 reads CASRTGGSSYNEQFF. The CDR3 region has the DNA TGCGCCAGTAGGACAGGGGGGAGCTCCTACAATGAGCAGTTCTTC.

The rearrangement joins TRBV7-6 to TRBJ2-1, with D unclear. This CDR3 spans 16 amino acids. The germline CDR1 and CDR2 sequences are SGHVS and FNYEAQ. Trimming stripped 3 bases from V and 0 bases from J, with 12 bases between. CDR3 loop: CASSLSYPSSYNEQFF. CDR3 in DNA: TGTGCCAGCAGCTTGAGCTATCCGAGCTCCTACAATGAGCAGTTCTTC.

The V gene is TRBV6-1, the J gene TRBJ2-7; 8 bases are shared with TRBD1. With 6 bases clipped from V and 0 bases from J, the junction kept 7 bases outside the gene matches. Per germline, CDR1 MNHNS and CDR2 SASEGT. The CDR3 covers 15 residues. This chain's CDR3 is CASSTSGTGSYEQYF. The CDR3 nucleotides are TGTGCCAGCAGCACGTCCGGGACAGGCTCCTACGAGCAGTACTTC.

This clonotype was recorded many times. The chain is built from TRBV5-5 and TRBJ2-3; 11 bases line up with TRBD1. V shed 4 bases and J 5 bases; nucleotides not matched to a gene: 3. This CDR3 is built from 14 residues. CDR1 and CDR2 from the germline V gene are SGHKS and YYEKEE (reference sequence). This CDR3 reads CASSPGQGVDTQYF. CDR3 sequence (DNA): TGTGCCAGCAGCCCGGGACAGGGGGTAGATACGCAGTATTTT.

This clonotype was found many times. The V call is TRBV29-1, the J call TRBJ2-1, with a possible D match to TRBD2 (5 bases). V was shortened by 5 bases and J by 1 base, with 15 bases between the two germline ends. Germline CDR1 reads SQVTM; CDR2 reads ANQGSEA. The CDR3 covers 15 residues. The CDR3 nucleotides read TGCAGCGTTCATTCCGGGCGGGCATCCTACAATGAGCAGTTCTTC. It yields the protein CSVHSGRASYNEQFF.

This clonotype was seen a single time. V and J are TRBV7-2 and TRBJ2-7; perhaps D is TRBD1 or TRBD2 (6 bases each). This CDR3 comprises 13 residues. CDR1 is SGHTA, CDR2 FQGNSA, per germline. V was shortened by 1 base and J by 5 bases, with 9 bases between the two germline ends. CDR3 in amino acids: CASSLGGGNEQYV. Written as DNA, the CDR3 is TGTGCCAGCAGCTTAGGAGGGGGGAACGAGCAGTACGTC.

In its sample, this clonotype was seen many times. V is TRBV4-2 and J is TRBJ2-1; 16 bases map to TRBD2. Germline CDR1 LGHNA, CDR2 YNFKEQ. V was clipped by 6 bases and J by 7 bases; unmatched bases: 15. The CDR3 sequence is 19 residues long. CDR3 bases: TGTGCCAGCAGTCCCGGGACTAGCGGGAGGGCCGCCCTAGGGAATGAGCAGTTCTTC. This sequence encodes CASSPGTSGRAALGNEQFF.

The V gene is TRBV15, the J gene TRBJ2-1, with D perhaps assigned TRBD1 or TRBD2 (6 bases each). The germline CDR1 and CDR2 sequences are LNHNV and YYDKDF (reference sequence). V gave up 4 bases and J gave up 3 bases, with 10 bases separating them. This CDR3 spans 14 amino acids. The CDR3 bases are TGTGCCACCAGCAAGGGGGGCCTCTACAATGAGCAGTTCTTC. Its translation is CATSKGGLYNEQFF.

This clonotype was counted between two and nine times. V gene TRBV3-1 combines with J gene TRBJ2-1, with D perhaps matching TRBD2 (6 bases). This CDR3 has 13 residues. Germline values: CDR1 LGHDT, CDR2 YNNKEL (reference sequence). The V end lost 4 bases, the J end lost 6 bases, and 10 bases lay between the germline ends. The CDR3 reads CASSPRRANEQFF. CDR3 bases: TGTGCCAGCAGCCCACGGAGGGCCAATGAGCAGTTCTTC.

The genes are TRBV18 and TRBJ2-7; TRBD2 matches at 7 bases. The CDR3 is 13 residues long. CDR1 is KGHSH and CDR2 is LQKENI in the germline V gene. The junction had 5 bases not matched to a gene; V was cut back by 8 bases and J by 1 base. The CDR3 bases are TGTGCCAGCACCGGGGAGGGATCCTACGAGCAGTACTTC. Its protein is CASTGEGSYEQYF.